The 29 T cell receptor beta chains below were found in one sample sequenced in a study of T-cell reconstitution after alpha-beta-depleted transplantation in children (TCRdb year 2016). Read against the paper, the sample's treatment or condition label means: allogeneic hematopoietic cell transplantation with graft depleted of TCRalphabeta T cells and CD19 B cells. Library preparation was by PCR. Instrument used: Illumina HiSeq 2500. TCR libraries were prepared with molecular barcoding, using unique molecular identifiers to normalize TCRbeta repertoire quantification. TCRdb handled the public reads itself, with Q25 trimming in fastp and clone calling in MiXCR, and kept productive beta chains. Every CDR3 protein is listed once, alongside the most common genes and DNA of its rows. Present in this sample are some 550,000 distinct CDR3 sequences, under 30% of which were seen just once. The ten largest account for roughly 15% of the sample.

The specimen comprised PBMCs, mostly from graft donor cells, sampled 360 days after TCRalphabeta/CD19-depleted stem cell transplant. The origin of the receptors is a boy under two years old who had a stem cell transplant for acute myeloid leukemia, so the T cells may come from the graft donor.

This clonotype occurred a few times. This chain joins TRBV13 and TRBJ2-4; no reliable D call. The CDR3 length is 17 residues. Germline CDR1 PRHDT, CDR2 FYEKMQ (reference sequence). V lost 0 bases and J lost 0, with 12 bases in between. The CDR3: CASSLGTPILAKNIQYF. The CDR3 coding sequence is TGTGCCAGCAGCTTAGGGACACCAATTCTAGCCAAAAACATTCAGTACTTC.

The rearrangement joins TRBV15 to TRBJ1-2, with a tentative D call TRBD1 (5 bases). V lost 0 bases to trimming and J lost 2 bases, with 10 bases between them. Germline V gene sequence: CDR1 LNHNV, CDR2 YYDKDF (reference sequence). The CDR3 length is 15 residues. CDR3: CATSRDQGQNYGYTF. The CDR3 coding sequence is TGTGCCACCAGCAGAGATCAGGGTCAGAACTATGGCTACACCTTC.

The rearrangement joins TRBV3-1 to TRBJ2-1; D gene unclear. The CDR3 length is 20 residues. In germline, CDR1 is LGHDT, CDR2 YNNKEL (reference sequence). Between the trimmed V and J ends, which lost 5 bases and 0 bases, there was a span of 26 bases. CDR3 sequence reads: CASSSWVGGLTTSSYNEQFF. In DNA form, the CDR3 reads TGTGCCAGCAGCAGTTGGGTCGGCGGTCTTACCACAAGCTCCTACAATGAGCAGTTCTTC.

This chain connects TRBV20-1 to TRBJ2-7, with TRBD1 as a possible D gene (5 bases). The CDR3 runs 13 residues. Trimming took 1 base from V and 7 from J, leaving 14 bases between them. The V gene's germline CDR1 is DFQATT and CDR2 SNEGSKA (reference sequence). Here the CDR3 reads CSARAPGPKEQYF. DNA for the CDR3: TGCAGTGCTAGAGCCCCAGGGCCCAAAGAGCAGTACTTC.

This clonotype was counted between two and nine times. The chain has TRBV5-5 and TRBJ2-1; 11 bases fit TRBD1. The CDR3 consists of 21 residues. CDR1 and CDR2 (germline): SGHKS, YYEKEE (reference sequence). The trim removed 1 base at V and 0 bases at J, leaving 15 bases unmatched. The CDR3 sequence is CASSLNGRDRGKGRSYNEQFF. The CDR3 DNA follows: TGTGCCAGCAGCTTGAACGGAAGGGACAGGGGGAAGGGACGCTCCTACAATGAGCAGTTCTTC.

This clonotype was counted at least ten times. V usage is TRBV5-1 and J usage is TRBJ2-5, with 12 positions matching TRBD2. Trimming at V came to 3 bases and at J to 2 bases, leaving 8 bases not matched to a gene. Looked up from germline, CDR1 is SGHRS and CDR2 is YFSETQ. The CDR3 is 17 amino acids. Written as DNA, the CDR3 is TGCGCCAGCAGCTCTCGGACTAGCGGGAAGGTACAAGAGACCCAGTACTTC. It encodes CASSSRTSGKVQETQYF.

At least ten counts were recorded for this clonotype. The J gene is TRBJ2-1, the V gene TRBV6-5; D uncertain. Germline V gene sequence: CDR1 MNHEY, CDR2 SVGAGI. Between the trimmed V and J ends, which lost 0 bases and 0 bases, there was a span of 9 bases. CDR3 length equals 16 residues. CDR3 nucleotide sequence: TGTGCCAGCAGTTACTCGACGAGTCTCTCCTACAATGAGCAGTTCTTC. It yields the protein CASSYSTSLSYNEQFF.

The gene calls are TRBV11-2 and TRBJ2-7; 9 bases align to TRBD1. With 5 bases clipped from V and 4 bases from J, the junction kept 6 bases outside the gene matches. Germline V lookup: CDR1 SGHAT, CDR2 FQNNGV. The CDR3 extends over 14 amino acids. The CDR3 DNA sequence: TGTGCCAGCAGCCGCCGGGACAGGGTATACGAGCAGTACGTC. Its translation: CASSRRDRVYEQYV.

This clonotype has a handful of counts. The chain links TRBV20-1 to TRBJ1-5, with a tentative D call TRBD1 (6 bases). This CDR3 has 13 residues. The germline V and J ends were trimmed by 2 bases and 5 bases, with 10 bases remaining between them. CDR1 is DFQATT, CDR2 SNEGSKA, per germline (reference sequence). CDR3 DNA sequence: TGCAGTGCTAGACGGGACACCTATCAGCCCCAGCATTTT. Amino acids: CSARRDTYQPQHF.

This clonotype was picked up many times. The V and J genes are TRBV5-1 and TRBJ2-7; TRBD1 matches 9 bases. This CDR3 is built from 15 residues. J was trimmed by 2 bases and V by 3 bases; bases with no gene match: 6. CDR1 and CDR2 from the germline V gene are SGHRS and YFSETQ. CDR3 in DNA: TGCGCCAGCAGCTGGGAAGGGACAGGGACCTACGAGCAGTACTTC. Translation: CASSWEGTGTYEQYF.

The sample holds many counts of this clonotype. V gene TRBV3-1 combines with J gene TRBJ2-1; 7 bases map to TRBD2. Germline V gives CDR1 LGHDT, CDR2 YNNKEL (reference sequence). V trimming: 2 bases; J trimming: 7 bases; junction bases outside the gene matches: 17. This CDR3 contains 18 residues. CDR3 nucleotides: TGTGCCAGCAGCCAATTTCTACGGGGGGTACTTCCTGAGAATGAGCAGTTCTTC. Protein sequence: CASSQFLRGVLPENEQFF.

The rearrangement joins TRBV20-1 to TRBJ2-1; unclear D gene. The CDR3 has 13 residues. Germline V gives CDR1 DFQATT, CDR2 SNEGSKA (reference sequence). Trimming removed 6 bases from V and 10 bases from J, with 19 bases in between. The CDR3 DNA reads as TGCAGTGCCCAAAGAGAGCTTTCTGGGGAGCAGTTCTTC. Translating it yields CSAQRELSGEQFF.

This clonotype was seen ten or more times. V and J are TRBV12-3 or TRBV12-4 and TRBJ1-4; D unclear. Trimming cost V 4 bases and J 7 bases, with 19 bases left between them. CDR3 length: 16 residues. CDR3: CASSSSPRDMGEKLFF. The CDR3 coding sequence is TGTGCCAGCAGTTCCTCACCGAGAGATATGGGTGAAAAACTGTTTTTT.

The gene calls are TRBV12-3 or TRBV12-4 and TRBJ1-2; no reliable D call. The CDR3 extends over 13 amino acids. Trimming cost V 4 bases and J 5 bases, with 11 bases left between them. Written as DNA, the CDR3 is TGTGCCAGCAGTTCCCGGAGCCCTTATGGCTACACCTTC. Protein product: CASSSRSPYGYTF.

This clonotype occurred a few times. J is TRBJ2-5 and V is TRBV5-1, with TRBD2 identical over 9 bases. V was pared by 0 bases and J by 5 bases, with 8 bases of the junction left unmatched. Germline V gene lookup returns CDR1 SGHRS and CDR2 YFSETQ. The CDR3 consists of 16 residues. The chain's CDR3 is CASSLEARGGLETQYF. In DNA, the CDR3 is TGCGCCAGCAGCTTGGAGGCGCGGGGGGGCCTCGAGACCCAGTACTTC.

The rearrangement uses TRBV7-9 and TRBJ2-7; 8 bases are a match to TRBD2. V lost 3 bases and J lost 4; bases outside the gene matches: 14. The CDR3 is made up of 17 amino acids. Germline CDR1 SEHNR, CDR2 FQNEAQ (reference sequence). CDR3 nucleotides: TGTGCCAGCAGCTTGGCAGGGGACTTTGCGGGGGGTTACGAGCAGTACTTC. Its protein product is CASSLAGDFAGGYEQYF.

This clonotype was found many times. V gene TRBV29-1 combines with J gene TRBJ2-7; a weak D match, TRBD1 (6 bases). CDR1 and CDR2 from the germline V gene are SQVTM and ANQGSEA. Trimming pared 1 base from V and 2 bases from J, leaving 12 bases between. The CDR3 extends over 14 amino acids. CDR3 sequence reads: CSVEAPGQPYEQYF. The CDR3, as DNA: TGCAGCGTTGAAGCCCCGGGACAACCCTACGAGCAGTACTTC.

CDR3 protein: CASSSPSGGGTDTQYF. CDR3 bases: TGTGCCAGCAGCTCTCCAAGCGGGGGTGGTACAGATACGCAGTATTTT. The chain carries TRBV3-1 and TRBJ2-3; TRBD2 agrees at 8 bases. Germline V gives CDR1 LGHDT, CDR2 YNNKEL (reference sequence). This CDR3 contains 16 residues. V shed 5 bases, J shed 3 bases, and the junction held 10 bases outside the gene matches.

This clonotype turned up a few times. The chain couples TRBV20-1 to TRBJ1-5; D might be TRBD1 (5 bases). The germline V gene encodes CDR1 DFQATT and CDR2 SNEGSKA (reference sequence). Between the trimmed V and J ends, which lost 3 bases and 0 bases, there was a span of 15 bases. The CDR3 contains 16 residues. The CDR3 nucleotides read TGCAGTGCTAGTTTGGGGCAGGACTATAGCAATCAGCCCCAGCATTTT. Translated: CSASLGQDYSNQPQHF.

This clonotype was observed at least ten times. The V call is TRBV28, the J call TRBJ1-6; D is unclear. Per germline, CDR1 MDHEN and CDR2 SYDVKM. The CDR3 is made up of 13 amino acids. Trimming cost V 5 bases and J 13 bases, with 15 bases left between them. The CDR3: CASSDGSSPPLHF. In nucleotides, the CDR3 is TGTGCCAGCAGTGACGGGAGCAGTCCCCCCCTCCACTTT.

The chain combines TRBV6-1 with TRBJ1-4; 7 bases agree with TRBD1. Germline V gene lookup returns CDR1 MNHNS and CDR2 SASEGT. Unmatched junction bases numbered 9, after V lost 5 bases and J lost 0 bases. The CDR3 has 17 amino acids. The CDR3 DNA is TGTGCCAGCAGTAGAGACAGGGTAGCCGCAACTAATGAAAAACTGTTTTTT. Protein sequence: CASSRDRVAATNEKLFF.

The chain has TRBV7-2 and TRBJ1-1; a weak D match, TRBD1 (6 bases). Germline CDR1 is SGHTA and CDR2 is FQGNSA. Trimming shortened V by 4 bases and J by 8 bases, and 17 bases separated the two germline ends. The CDR3 is 14 residues long. CDR3 sequence (DNA): TGTGCCAGCAGCTCCCCTACTAAGACAGGAGAAGCTTTCTTT. Its protein is CASSSPTKTGEAFF.

This clonotype was observed a few times. This chain connects TRBV20-1 to TRBJ1-1; no reliable D call. This CDR3 has 13 amino acids. V was cut by 3 bases and J by 0 bases, with 8 bases left in between. Germline CDR1 DFQATT, CDR2 SNEGSKA (reference sequence). The CDR3 nucleotides are TGCAGTGCTAGGGCCTTTATGAACACTGAAGCTTTCTTT. It yields the protein CSARAFMNTEAFF.

In its sample, this clonotype was seen a few times. V and J are TRBV29-1 and TRBJ1-2; D may be TRBD1 (6 bases). Trimming cost V 3 bases and J 4 bases, with 12 bases left between them. The germline gives CDR1 SQVTM, CDR2 ANQGSEA. The CDR3 runs 13 residues. The CDR3 coding sequence is TGCAGCGTTGATGGGGGGGCAGGCTATGGCTACACCTTC. Translated, it gives CSVDGGAGYGYTF.

This clonotype was observed a few times. The chain is built from TRBV20-1 and TRBJ2-5; D not resolved. V was clipped by 6 bases and J by 5 bases, with 10 bases between them. Germline CDR1 is DFQATT and CDR2 is SNEGSKA (reference sequence). The CDR3 covers 11 residues. CDR3: CSAQSEETQYF. CDR3 DNA: TGCAGTGCCCAGTCCGAGGAGACCCAGTACTTC.

The rearrangement uses TRBV6-2 or TRBV6-3 and TRBJ2-1, with TRBD2 matching 10 bases. This CDR3 contains 14 residues. The J segment lost 5 bases and the V segment lost 7 bases, leaving 5 bases of the junction unmatched. The V gene's germline CDR1 is MNHEY and CDR2 SVGEGT. CDR3: CASTISGGDNEQFF. CDR3 nucleotide sequence: TGTGCCAGCACCATCAGCGGGGGGGACAATGAGCAGTTCTTC.

The chain employs TRBV20-1 and TRBJ2-1, with TRBD2 matching over 13 bases. After removal of 5 bases from V and 6 bases from J, the junction contained 4 bases not matched to a gene. Germline V CDR1 and CDR2: DFQATT, SNEGSKA (reference sequence). The CDR3 has 14 amino acids. CDR3 bases: TGCAGTGCTCCGACTAGCGGGGGGACCAATGAGCAGTTCTTC. It encodes CSAPTSGGTNEQFF.

This clonotype was counted only a few times. In nucleotides, the CDR3 is TGCGCCAGCAGGGGTCTTTTCACCGGGGAGCTGTTTTTT. Protein sequence: CASRGLFTGELFF. The rearrangement uses TRBV5-1 and TRBJ2-2; D gene unclear. CDR3 length: 13 residues. Per germline, CDR1 SGHRS and CDR2 YFSETQ. The V and J ends lost 5 bases and 4 bases respectively, with 9 bases between them. The entire variable domain, with the rest obtained from reference TRBV5-1 and TRBJ2-2, is as follows: KAGVTQTPRYLIKTRGQQVTLSCSPISGHRSVSWYQQTPGQGLQFLFEYFSETQRNKGNFPGRFSGRQFSNSRSEMNVSTLELGDSALYLCASRGLFTGELFFGEGSRLTVL.

This clonotype has more than one count but fewer than ten. The chain uses TRBV20-1 and TRBJ2-7, with TRBD2 matching over 9 bases. Looked up from germline, CDR1 is DFQATT and CDR2 is SNEGSKA (reference sequence). The CDR3 length is 17 residues. The V and J ends lost 6 bases and 3 bases, in that order; junction bases with no gene match: 18. CDR3: CSAQRGVKRGLFYEQYF. The CDR3 DNA reads TGCAGTGCGCAGCGGGGGGTGAAGCGGGGGCTGTTCTACGAGCAGTACTTC.